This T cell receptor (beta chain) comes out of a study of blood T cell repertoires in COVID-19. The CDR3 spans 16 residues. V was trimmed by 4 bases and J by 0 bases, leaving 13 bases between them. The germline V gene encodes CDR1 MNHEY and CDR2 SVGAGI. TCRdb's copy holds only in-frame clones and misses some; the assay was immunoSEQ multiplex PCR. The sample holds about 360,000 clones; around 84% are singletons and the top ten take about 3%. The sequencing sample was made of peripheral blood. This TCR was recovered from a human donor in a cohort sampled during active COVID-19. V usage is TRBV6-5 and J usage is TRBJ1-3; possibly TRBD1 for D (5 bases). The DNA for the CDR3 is TGTGCCAGCAGTTCGCAGGGCTTGGGCTCTGGAAACACCATATATTTT. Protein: CASSSQGLGSGNTIYF.